One and the same sample provided the 21 T cell receptor beta chains below, sequenced in a study of cytomegalovirus exposure and HLA in healthy donors. This PCR relied on a set of 60 Vbeta primers and 13 Jbeta primers. Produced via immunoSEQ multiplex PCR; TCRdb's table is partial and in-frame only. In the table there are 150,000 to 200,000 clones, 79% of which are singletons. The sample was PBMCs. The receptors here all came from a woman between 40 and 50 years old in good health and CMV-seronegative.

This clone has a handful of counts. The V gene is TRBV6-1, the J gene TRBJ2-7, with a possible D match to TRBD2 (6 bases). V gave up 10 bases and J gave up 4 bases, with 17 bases separating them. The CDR3 totals 13 residues. Germline CDR1 is MNHNS and CDR2 is SASEGT. CDR3 protein: CATLLGGIYEQYF. For the CDR3, the DNA is TGTGCCACACTTCTCGGAGGGATATACGAGCAGTACTTC.

The chain uses TRBV11-3 and TRBJ2-7; 7 nucleotides match TRBD1. Germline CDR1 and CDR2: SGHNT and YENEEA. The CDR3 extends over 15 amino acids. After removal of 3 bases from V and 2 bases from J, the junction contained 7 bases not matched to a gene. The CDR3 region has the DNA TGTGCCAGCAGCTTTTCCCGGGACAGAACCTACGAGCAGTACTTC. The encoded protein is CASSFSRDRTYEQYF.

The chain links TRBV29-1 to TRBJ2-7; no definite D call. Germline V lookup: CDR1 SQVTM, CDR2 ANQGSEA. The CDR3 contains 11 residues. V was cut by 6 bases and J by 4 bases, with 10 bases left in between. CDR3 in DNA: TGCAGCGTCCCCCCCGAGTACGAGCAGTACTTC. Translated: CSVPPEYEQYF.

The rearrangement uses TRBV9 and TRBJ1-1, with 8 bases that match TRBD1. CDR3 size: 15 residues. J was trimmed by 1 base and V by 4 bases; bases with no gene match: 6. The germline gives CDR1 SGDLS, CDR2 YYNGEE. DNA of the CDR3: TGTGCCAGCAGCCCGACAGGGGACCGGAACACTGAAGCTTTCTTT. This gives the protein CASSPTGDRNTEAFF.

The V gene is TRBV7-8, the J gene TRBJ2-7, with D maybe TRBD2 (5 bases). The germline CDR1 and CDR2 sequences are SGHVS and FQNEAQ. V lost 3 bases to trimming and J lost 1 base, with 16 bases between them. The CDR3 spans 16 residues. The CDR3 loop is CASSLSRGPVSYEQYF. CDR3 in DNA: TGTGCCAGCAGCTTGAGTCGCGGGCCTGTGTCCTACGAGCAGTACTTC.

The chain couples TRBV5-5 to TRBJ1-4; D remains unclear. Between the trimmed V and J ends, which lost 5 bases and 10 bases, there was a span of 21 bases. Per the germline V gene, CDR1 is SGHKS and CDR2 is YYEKEE (reference sequence). The length of the CDR3 is 15 residues. CDR3 protein: CASRFGSQHVGKLFF. The CDR3 DNA reads as TGTGCCAGCAGATTCGGGTCACAACACGTGGGAAAACTGTTTTTT.

V is TRBV19 and J is TRBJ2-7; D might be TRBD2 (6 bases). V dropped 5 bases and J dropped 0 bases, with 11 bases sitting between them. Germline CDR1 LNHDA, CDR2 SQIVND (reference sequence). The CDR3 length is 14 residues. CDR3 residues: CASSPSVYSYEQYF. Here the CDR3 DNA reads TGTGCCAGTAGTCCTAGCGTGTACTCCTACGAGCAGTACTTC.

The chain's CDR3 is CASRTQGTSGSGELFF. The CDR3 DNA reads as TGTGCCAGTAGGACCCAAGGGACTAGCGGGAGCGGGGAGCTGTTTTTT. J is TRBJ2-2 and V is TRBV19; 14 bases align to TRBD2. V gave up 6 bases and J gave up 7 bases; unmatched junction bases: 7. Germline CDR1 and CDR2: LNHDA and SQIVND (reference sequence). There are 16 residues in the CDR3.

V is TRBV7-2 and J is TRBJ2-5; D call uncertain. CDR3 length equals 13 residues. From germline, CDR1 is SGHTA and CDR2 FQGNSA. V was cut by 5 bases and J by 3 bases, with 10 bases left in between. The CDR3 loop is CASSAGVEETQYF. The CDR3 nucleotides read TGTGCCAGCAGCGCAGGCGTGGAAGAGACCCAGTACTTC.

The CDR3 protein is CASRLNGQGIGYTF. The DNA of the CDR3 is TGTGCCAGCAGGTTAAATGGACAGGGAATCGGCTACACCTTC. The chain employs TRBV11-2 and TRBJ1-2, with 8 nucleotides matching TRBD1. This CDR3 is built from 14 residues. The V segment lost 6 bases and the J segment 8 bases; nucleotides outside the gene matches: 11. In germline, CDR1 is SGHAT, CDR2 FQNNGV.

This chain links TRBV7-2 with TRBJ2-3, with a weak D call TRBD1 (5 bases). The length of the CDR3 is 15 residues. With 0 bases removed from V and 1 base from J, the gap between germline ends came to 8 bases. Germline CDR1 reads SGHTA; CDR2 reads FQGNSA. CDR3 sequence reads: CASSLARVGTDTQYF. The CDR3, as DNA: TGTGCCAGCAGCTTAGCCAGGGTAGGCACAGATACGCAGTATTTT.

CDR3 protein: CASIAGPGQGYTGELFF. The CDR3 DNA follows: TGCGCCAGCATAGCCGGTCCGGGACAGGGGTACACCGGGGAGCTGTTTTTT. The V gene is TRBV5-1, the J gene TRBJ2-2, with 10 bases lining up with TRBD1. The germline V gene encodes CDR1 SGHRS and CDR2 YFSETQ. This CDR3 has 17 amino acids. The V gene end was trimmed by 6 bases and the J gene end by 3 bases; junction bases not matched to a gene: 11.

The chain uses TRBV9 and TRBJ1-2; no clear D gene. This CDR3 has 17 amino acids. The ends were cut back, 4 bases at V and 2 bases at J, with 21 bases in the middle. Germline-derived CDR1 and CDR2 are SGDLS and YYNGEE. Written as DNA, the CDR3 is TGTGCCAGCAGCCCTCGGTGGTCCCTACTCCCCAACTATGGCTACACCTTC. Translated, it gives CASSPRWSLLPNYGYTF.

The CDR3 protein is CASSGGVRHEQFF. The CDR3 DNA reads as TGTGCCAGCAGTGGTGGAGTTCGGCATGAGCAGTTCTTC. This chain uses TRBV6-5 with TRBJ2-1; D is unresolved. Germline CDR1 MNHEY, CDR2 SVGAGI. The CDR3 consists of 13 residues. V gave up 5 bases and J gave up 8 bases, with 13 bases separating them.

This chain joins TRBV7-9 and TRBJ1-1; no firm D call. Trimming stripped 1 base from V and 5 bases from J, with 11 bases between. The CDR3 extends over 14 amino acids. Germline V gene sequence: CDR1 SEHNR, CDR2 FQNEAQ (reference sequence). CDR3 in DNA: TGTGCCAGCAGCTTAGTAGGAGGGCAAACTGAAGCTTTCTTT. Translation gives CASSLVGGQTEAFF.

This sequence joins TRBV12-5 and TRBJ2-7; a possible D gene is TRBD1 (6 bases). CDR3 length: 14 residues. Germline V gene sequence: CDR1 LGHNT, CDR2 FRNRAP. The V end lost 3 bases, the J end lost 2 bases, and 11 bases lay between the germline ends. The CDR3 DNA follows: TGTGCTAGTGGTTTAGGGGGAATGGCCTACGAGCAGTACTTC. This translates into CASGLGGMAYEQYF.

As for this clone: At the DNA level, this CDR3 is encoded by other sequences in the same sample as well. The gene calls are TRBV14 and TRBJ1-1, with a tentative D call TRBD1 (6 bases). Trimming removed 3 bases at V and 0 bases at J, with 8 bases between. The length of the CDR3 is 14 residues. Looked up from germline, CDR1 is SGHDN and CDR2 is FVKESK. The CDR3 sequence is CASSHRGLNTEAFF. In nucleotides, the CDR3 is TGTGCCAGCAGCCACAGGGGACTGAACACTGAAGCTTTCTTT. The entire variable domain, with the rest obtained from reference TRBV14 and TRBJ1-1, is as follows: EAGVTQFPSHSVIEKGQTVTLRCDPISGHDNLYWYRRVMGKEIKFLLHFVKESKQDESGMPNNRFLAERTGGTYSTLKVQPAELEDSGVYFCASSHRGLNTEAFFGQGTRLTVV.

The chain joins TRBV6-4 to TRBJ2-2; TRBD2 agrees at 7 bases. Germline CDR1 is MRHNA and CDR2 is SNTAGT. The CDR3 sequence is 14 residues long. J lost 6 bases, V lost 7 bases, and 8 bases had no gene match. CDR3: CASKAGADAGELFF. CDR3 coding DNA: TGTGCCAGCAAGGCGGGAGCTGACGCCGGGGAGCTGTTTTTT.

The chain combines TRBV5-4 with TRBJ2-1; D not certain. CDR1 and CDR2 (germline): SGHNT, YYREEE (reference sequence). The V end lost 4 bases, the J end lost 3 bases, and 17 bases lay between the germline ends. The CDR3 covers 16 residues. CDR3 sequence reads: CASSSYSSENYNEQFF. The CDR3 DNA follows: TGTGCCAGCAGCAGCTATAGCAGCGAGAACTACAATGAGCAGTTCTTC.

The gene calls are TRBV4-1 and TRBJ1-5; TRBD1 might be the D (5 bases). This CDR3 has 15 amino acids. Germline CDR1 is MGHRA and CDR2 is YSYEKL. Trimming took off 8 bases at V and 7 bases at J, with 21 bases between the two ends. The CDR3 spells CASASRGYVEQPQHF. CDR3 DNA sequence: TGCGCCAGCGCCAGTCGGGGGTACGTAGAGCAGCCCCAGCATTTT.

This sequence joins TRBV2 and TRBJ2-2, with 7 positions matching TRBD2. CDR3 size: 15 residues. The V gene end was trimmed by 6 bases and the J gene end by 3 bases; junction bases not matched to a gene: 7. Looked up from germline, CDR1 is SNHLY and CDR2 is FYNNEI. CDR3 nucleotides: TGTGCCAGCAGGGGGGGGATGGCATACACCGGGGAGCTGTTTTTT. Translation: CASRGGMAYTGELFF.